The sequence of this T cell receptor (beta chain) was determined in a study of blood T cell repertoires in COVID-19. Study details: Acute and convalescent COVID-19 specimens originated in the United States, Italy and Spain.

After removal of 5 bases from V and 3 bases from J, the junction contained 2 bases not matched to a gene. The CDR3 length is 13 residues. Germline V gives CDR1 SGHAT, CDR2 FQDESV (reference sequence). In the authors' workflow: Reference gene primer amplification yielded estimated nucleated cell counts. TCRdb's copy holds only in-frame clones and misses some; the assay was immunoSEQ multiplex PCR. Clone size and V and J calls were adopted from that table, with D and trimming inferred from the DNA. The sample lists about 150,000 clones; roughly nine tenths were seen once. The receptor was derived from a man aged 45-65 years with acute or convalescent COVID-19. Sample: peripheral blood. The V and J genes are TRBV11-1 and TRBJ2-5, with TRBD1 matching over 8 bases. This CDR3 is CASSQDREETQYF. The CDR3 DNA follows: TGTGCCAGCAGCCAGGACAGGGAAGAGACCCAGTACTTC. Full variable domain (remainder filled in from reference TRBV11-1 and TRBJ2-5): EAEVAQSPRYKITEKSQAVAFWCDPISGHATLYWYRQILGQGPELLVQFQDESVVDDSQLPKDRFSAERLKGVDSTLKIQPAELGDSAMYLCASSQDREETQYFGPGTRLLVL.